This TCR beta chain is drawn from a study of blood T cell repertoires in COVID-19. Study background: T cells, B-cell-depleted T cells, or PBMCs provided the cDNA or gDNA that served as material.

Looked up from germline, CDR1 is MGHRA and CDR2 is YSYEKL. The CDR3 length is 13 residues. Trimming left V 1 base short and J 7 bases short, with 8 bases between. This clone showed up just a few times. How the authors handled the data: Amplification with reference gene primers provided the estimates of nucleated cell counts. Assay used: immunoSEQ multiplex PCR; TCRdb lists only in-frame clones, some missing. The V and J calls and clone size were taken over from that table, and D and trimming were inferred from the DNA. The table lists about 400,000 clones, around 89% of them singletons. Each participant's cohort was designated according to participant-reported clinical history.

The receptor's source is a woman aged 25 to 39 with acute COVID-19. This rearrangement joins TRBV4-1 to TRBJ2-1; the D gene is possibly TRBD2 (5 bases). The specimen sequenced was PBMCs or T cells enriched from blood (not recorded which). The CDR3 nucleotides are TGCGCCAGCAGCCAAGTTCGGGGAAATGAGCAGTTCTTC. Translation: CASSQVRGNEQFF.